The rows below give T cell receptor beta chains drawn from one sample of a study of blood T cell repertoires in COVID-19. Using immunoSEQ multiplex PCR, the repertoire was profiled, and TCRdb retains in-frame clones only, with some absent. The sample contains about 440,000 clones, roughly 91% of which appear only once. Sequenced material: PBMCs or T cells enriched from blood (not recorded which). All receptors come from a man younger than 30 who had recovered from COVID-19. Both conserved end residues are part of each CDR3.

cdr3_length j_call v_call cdr3_aa
15 TRBJ2-7 TRBV5-5 CASSLAATSTYEQYF
16 TRBJ1-3 TRBV7-9 CASNKEGGASGNTIYF
15 TRBJ1-5 TRBV19 CASSMVSFPNQPQHF
13 TRBJ1-2 TRBV11-2 CASSQIGQYGYTF
14 TRBJ2-1 TRBV30 CAWTGGGLTNEQFF
13 TRBJ1-4 TRBV21-1 CASSISVNEKLFF
13 TRBJ1-1 TRBV10-3 CAISPPSGAEAFF
17 TRBJ2-1 TRBV7-9 CASSLIPTSGRSDEQFF
14 TRBJ2-7 TRBV28 CASSLGGARYEQYF
14 TRBJ2-1 TRBV11-3 CASSLDPTSGEQFF
15 TRBJ1-4 TRBV5-1 CASSLGDRAYEKLFF
14 TRBJ2-2 TRBV10-2 CATDTASGAGELFF
15 TRBJ2-3 TRBV19 CASSIGSGSTDTQYF
15 TRBJ1-5 TRBV3-1/TRBV3-2 CASSQVRGNDQPQHF
15 TRBJ2-5 TRBV11-2 CASSFRAGLVETQYF
12 TRBJ1-1 TRBV2 CASRMQGAKAFF
14 TRBJ2-1 TRBV11-3 CASSLEEGVGEQFF
13 TRBJ1-5 TRBV5-6 CASSLAGNQPQHF
15 TRBJ2-7 TRBV24-1 CATSDPRGPRQEQYF